One sample yielded the 32 T cell receptor beta chains listed below, sequenced in a study of cytomegalovirus exposure and HLA in healthy donors. Amplification used 60 Vbeta primers and 13 Jbeta primers. The method was immunoSEQ multiplex PCR; TCRdb's version includes in-frame clones alone and lacks a portion of them. The repertoire holds 75,000 to 90,000 clones, with about 81% as singletons. The specimen sequenced was PBMCs. These receptors all stem from a woman aged 40 to 55 in good health and CMV-seropositive.

CDR3 sequence reads: CASSVEKGRRETQYF. The CDR3 coding sequence is TGTGCCAGCAGCGTAGAAAAGGGGCGCAGGGAGACCCAGTACTTC. The V gene is TRBV9, the J gene TRBJ2-5, with a weak D call TRBD1 (5 bases). V was pared by 0 bases and J by 5 bases, with 14 bases between. Germline CDR1 reads SGDLS; CDR2 reads YYNGEE. This CDR3 spans 15 amino acids.

This clone has more than one count but fewer than ten. This chain uses TRBV6-6 with TRBJ2-5; possible D gene TRBD1, 6 bases. The germline CDR1 and CDR2 sequences are MNHNY and SVGAGI (reference sequence). This CDR3 region has 14 residues. Between the trimmed V and J ends, which lost 7 bases and 0 bases, there was a span of 12 bases. The CDR3 coding sequence is TGTGCCAGCAAGGTGGGGGCCCACCAAGAGACCCAGTACTTC. Translation: CASKVGAHQETQYF.

Comment on this clone: The junction differs from germline at one of its ends, possibly a read error. This chain uses TRBV13 with TRBJ2-7; 14 bases are shared with TRBD2. The CDR3 is 14 amino acids. CDR1 is PRHDT and CDR2 is FYEKMQ in the germline V gene (reference sequence). CDR3 amino acids: CASSLGGTSGGGDF. In DNA, the CDR3 is TGTGCCAGCAGCTTAGGGGGGACTAGCGGGGGTGGTGACTTC.

In the case of this clone: This CDR3 fails to terminate in the conserved phenylalanine or tryptophan, so it likely reflects a read error. The DNA is left out, because the CDR3 cannot be placed on it with certainty; the CDR3 is given as TCRdb lists it. The chain employs TRBV5-3 and TRBJ2-7; the D call TRBD2 from the table was never checked on the DNA. TRBV5-3 carries the ORF label, with uncertain function. The CDR3 numbers 9 amino acids, ends counted. CDR3: CARSRRLGL.

The chain couples TRBV19 to TRBJ1-6; TRBD1 matches 9 bases. Trimming at V came to 9 bases and at J to 12 bases, leaving 9 bases not matched to a gene. CDR3 length: 13 residues. In germline, CDR1 is LNHDA, CDR2 SQIVND (reference sequence). The CDR3 protein is CASRDREIGPLHF. The CDR3 region has the DNA TGTGCCAGCCGGGACAGGGAGATTGGACCCCTCCACTTT.

V is TRBV6-5 and J is TRBJ2-1, with TRBD2 identical over 9 bases. CDR1 and CDR2 (germline): MNHEY, SVGAGI. CDR3 size: 14 residues. Trimming removed 2 bases from V and 13 bases from J; junction bases left unmatched: 9. Here the CDR3 reads CASSYGLAGLEQFF. In DNA, the CDR3 is TGTGCCAGCAGTTACGGCCTAGCGGGGTTAGAACAGTTCTTC.

This clone was seen a few times. The rearrangement uses TRBV6-5 and TRBJ2-7; D may be TRBD2 (5 bases). Deletions cut 10 bases from V and 7 bases from J, with 17 bases between. This CDR3 has 12 amino acids. CDR1 and CDR2 (germline): MNHEY, SVGAGI. CDR3 nucleotide sequence: TGTGCCACCGCACAGTATAGAGGGGAGCAGTACTTC. Its protein is CATAQYRGEQYF.

This clone was observed a few times. V and J are TRBV7-2 and TRBJ2-1, with D tentatively TRBD2 (7 bases). Germline assignment: CDR1 SGHTA and CDR2 FQGNSA. With 1 base removed from V and 2 bases from J, the gap between germline ends came to 12 bases. CDR3 length equals 16 residues. CDR3 residues: CASSLVGGATYNEQFF. The CDR3 nucleotides read TGTGCCAGCAGCTTAGTAGGGGGGGCTACCTACAATGAGCAGTTCTTC.

The gene calls are TRBV6-1 and TRBJ2-1, with a weak D call TRBD1 (6 bases). Germline V gene sequence: CDR1 MNHNS, CDR2 SASEGT. The V gene lost 4 bases and the J gene lost 2 bases, with 9 bases spanning the gap. CDR3 length: 14 amino acids. The chain's CDR3 is CASSVQGPYNEQFF. The CDR3 coding sequence is TGTGCCAGCAGTGTACAGGGACCCTACAATGAGCAGTTCTTC.

The V and J genes are TRBV7-3 and TRBJ2-5, with TRBD2 matching 8 bases. CDR1 is SGHTA and CDR2 is FQGTGA in the germline V gene. The CDR3 is 15 residues long. Trimming took 5 bases from V and 4 from J; bases not matched to a gene: 9. Here the CDR3 DNA reads TGTGCCAGCAGCGCATTCGGGGGGGCCGGAGAGACCCAGTACTTC. It yields the protein CASSAFGGAGETQYF.

The CDR3 loop reads CATSRTRQFAEKLFF. Here the CDR3 DNA reads TGTGCCACCAGCAGAACCCGACAATTTGCTGAAAAACTGTTTTTT. The chain joins TRBV15 to TRBJ1-4, with D unclear. Looked up from germline, CDR1 is LNHNV and CDR2 is YYDKDF (reference sequence). V was shortened by 2 bases and J by 7 bases, with 14 bases between the two germline ends. The CDR3 totals 15 residues.

This clone was observed once. The V call is TRBV18, the J call TRBJ1-4, with 7 bases that match TRBD1. Germline lookup yields CDR1 KGHSH and CDR2 LQKENI. The CDR3 covers 16 residues. Losses at the gene ends were 4 bases for V and 0 bases for J; bases not matched to a gene: 5. The CDR3 loop reads CASSLQGQATNEKLFF. The CDR3 DNA sequence: TGTGCCAGCTCACTTCAAGGACAGGCAACTAATGAAAAACTGTTTTTT.

The chain has TRBV9 and TRBJ2-7; maybe TRBD1 (6 bases). V lost 0 bases to trimming and J lost 3 bases, with 16 bases between them. The CDR3 consists of 16 residues. The germline V gene has CDR1 SGDLS and CDR2 YYNGEE. For the CDR3, the DNA is TGTGCCAGCAGCGTAGTTGCAGGGGCCTTCCTCTACGAGCAGTACTTC. Translated: CASSVVAGAFLYEQYF.

The chain has TRBV27 and TRBJ2-1; D gene uncertain. Between the trimmed V and J ends, which lost 2 bases and 6 bases, there was a span of 17 bases. This CDR3 is built from 16 residues. Per germline, CDR1 MNHEY and CDR2 SMNVEV (reference sequence). The CDR3 region has the DNA TGTGCCAGCAGTTTACATACCAATGAGCTTACCAATGAGCAGTTCTTC. The encoded protein is CASSLHTNELTNEQFF.

The chain joins TRBV5-1 to TRBJ1-3; 8 bases match TRBD1. Germline lookup yields CDR1 SGHRS and CDR2 YFSETQ. V was pared by 4 bases and J by 5 bases, with 8 bases of the junction left unmatched. The CDR3 runs 15 residues. CDR3 amino acids: CASSNPGGARNTIYF. As DNA, the CDR3 is TGCGCCAGCAGCAACCCAGGGGGCGCAAGAAACACCATATATTTT.

The chain has TRBV11-2 and TRBJ1-4; tentative D call: TRBD1 (6 bases). CDR1 is SGHAT and CDR2 is FQNNGV in the germline V gene. The CDR3 is 15 amino acids. Between the trimmed V and J ends, which lost 5 bases and 5 bases, there was a span of 15 bases. The CDR3 here is CASSARTVLNEKLFF. In DNA, the CDR3 is TGTGCCAGCAGCGCAAGGACAGTACTAAATGAAAAACTGTTTTTT.

This clone has only one observation. The chain is built from TRBV7-9 and TRBJ2-3; D may be TRBD1 (5 bases). CDR3 length: 17 amino acids. V gave up 2 bases and J gave up 2 bases, with 17 bases separating them. Germline loops: CDR1 SEHNR, CDR2 FQNEAQ (reference sequence). The CDR3 reads CASSLRAGIGSTDTQYF. The DNA of the CDR3 is TGTGCCAGCAGCTTAAGGGCAGGGATTGGGTCCACAGATACGCAGTATTTT.

The rearrangement joins TRBV2 to TRBJ1-2; D unclear. The germline V and J ends were trimmed by 2 bases and 9 bases, with 10 bases remaining between them. The CDR3 totals 12 residues. CDR1 and CDR2 (germline): SNHLY, FYNNEI. The CDR3 coding sequence is TGTGCCAGCAGTGAAACTCCTTTGAGCTACACCTTC. Translation: CASSETPLSYTF. The full variable domain, with the rest looked up from reference TRBV2 and TRBJ1-2, is EPEVTQTPSHQVTQMGQEVILRCVPISNHLYFYWYRQILGQKVEFLVSFYNNEISEKSEIFDDQFSVERPDGSNFTLKIRSTKLEDSAMYFCASSETPLSYTFGSGTRLTVV.

The chain carries TRBV7-9 and TRBJ1-5; D perhaps matches TRBD1 (5 bases). V lost 3 bases and J 3 bases, leaving 9 bases between the germline ends. CDR1 SEHNR and CDR2 FQNEAQ come from the germline V gene (reference sequence). The CDR3 contains 14 residues. The CDR3 coding sequence is TGTGCCAGCAGCTTGGGAGGGGACAATCAGCCCCAGCATTTT. Its protein is CASSLGGDNQPQHF.

The chain employs TRBV7-2 and TRBJ2-3, with TRBD2 identical over 13 bases. Germline V CDR1 and CDR2: SGHTA, FQGNSA. Trimming took 5 bases from V and 5 from J; bases not matched to a gene: 4. The CDR3 runs to 15 residues. CDR3 in DNA: TGTGCCAGCAGCCAACTAGCGGGGGGGCAAGATACGCAGTATTTT. This codes for CASSQLAGGQDTQYF.

V and J are TRBV5-6 and TRBJ1-1, with D unresolved. Trimming took 0 bases from V and 9 from J, leaving 9 bases between them. The CDR3 has 12 amino acids. CDR1 and CDR2 from the germline V gene are SGHDT and YYEEEE. The CDR3 reads CASSLGRAKAFF. Written as DNA, the CDR3 is TGTGCCAGCAGCTTGGGGCGAGCGAAAGCTTTCTTT.

The rearrangement uses TRBV18 and TRBJ1-5; D is perhaps TRBD1 (5 bases). Germline loops: CDR1 KGHSH, CDR2 LQKENI. Trimming took 3 bases from V and 6 from J, leaving 15 bases between them. CDR3 length equals 15 residues. CDR3 DNA: TGTGCCAGCTCACCTGCCAGGGTAGAATCTCAGCCCCAGCATTTT. Encoded protein: CASSPARVESQPQHF.

The chain has TRBV10-3 and TRBJ1-5; TRBD1 matches at 10 bases. The ends lost 4 bases at V and 6 bases at J; junction bases unmatched: 9. The CDR3 is 16 residues long. Germline lookup yields CDR1 ENHRY and CDR2 SYGVKD. The CDR3 sequence is CAISGAGQGWGQPQHF. The CDR3 coding sequence is TGTGCCATCAGTGGAGCGGGACAGGGGTGGGGTCAGCCCCAGCATTTT.

J is TRBJ1-1 and V is TRBV27; D is ambiguous. CDR3 length: 13 residues. V shed 3 bases and J shed 2 bases, with 7 bases lying between them. The germline V gene encodes CDR1 MNHEY and CDR2 SMNVEV (reference sequence). For the CDR3, the DNA is TGTGCCAGCAGTTTCGGGATAAACACTGAAGCTTTCTTT. Its translation: CASSFGINTEAFF.

The chain has TRBV11-2 and TRBJ1-1; D remains unclear. There are 15 residues in the CDR3. Germline V gene sequence: CDR1 SGHAT, CDR2 FQNNGV. Trimming left V 0 bases short and J 4 bases short, with 12 bases between. CDR3 residues: CASSLDLGWATEAFF. The CDR3 DNA sequence: TGTGCCAGCAGCTTAGACCTGGGTTGGGCCACTGAAGCTTTCTTT.

The sample holds one count of this clone. The chain joins TRBV4-2 to TRBJ1-5; perhaps TRBD1 as D (6 bases). V was clipped by 4 bases and J by 3 bases, with 10 bases between them. Germline V lookup: CDR1 LGHNA, CDR2 YNFKEQ. This CDR3 has 14 residues. The CDR3 DNA reads TGTGCCAGCAGCCTTCGGGACATCAATCAGCCCCAGCATTTT. Protein product: CASSLRDINQPQHF.

The chain joins TRBV15 to TRBJ1-2; D perhaps matches TRBD1 (6 bases). Trimming left V 4 bases short and J 8 bases short, with 17 bases between. CDR3 length: 14 residues. CDR1 LNHNV and CDR2 YYDKDF come from the germline V gene (reference sequence). Written as DNA, the CDR3 is TGTGCCACCAGCATTAAGGGGGGGGTACAGGGCTACACCTTC. Its protein product is CATSIKGGVQGYTF. The variable domain in full, completed from reference TRBV15 and TRBJ1-2, reads DAMVIQNPRYQVTQFGKPVTLSCSQTLNHNVMYWYQQKSSQAPKLLFHYYDKDFNNEADTPDNFQSRRPNTSFCFLDIRSPGLGDTAMYLCATSIKGGVQGYTFGSGTRLTVV.

This chain uses TRBV15 with TRBJ1-1; D gene ambiguous. Germline lookup yields CDR1 LNHNV and CDR2 YYDKDF (reference sequence). This CDR3 has 15 amino acids. V lost 0 bases, J lost 5 bases, and 13 bases lay in between. The DNA of the CDR3 is TGTGCCACCAGCAGAGATCTCGGGGTTGGTACTGAAGCTTTCTTT. Its translation is CATSRDLGVGTEAFF.

The V gene is TRBV7-6, the J gene TRBJ2-1; 10 bases are a match to TRBD1. The CDR3 covers 17 residues. Germline V CDR1 and CDR2: SGHVS, FNYEAQ. V trimming: 5 bases; J trimming: 6 bases; junction bases outside the gene matches: 13. The CDR3 is CASSPQAGTGEGNEQFF. The CDR3 DNA sequence: TGTGCCAGCAGCCCCCAAGCCGGGACAGGGGAAGGCAATGAGCAGTTCTTC.

The chain links TRBV7-2 to TRBJ2-6; TRBD1 matches 7 bases. The junction had 3 bases not matched to a gene; V was cut back by 4 bases and J by 0 bases. CDR1 and CDR2 (germline): SGHTA, FQGNSA. CDR3 length: 16 amino acids. The CDR3 nucleotides are TGTGCCAGCAGCTCGGGACAGCTCTCTGGGGCCAACGTCCTGACTTTC. Protein sequence: CASSSGQLSGANVLTF.

The chain joins TRBV19 to TRBJ1-2, with a weak D call TRBD1 (5 bases). This CDR3 comprises 14 residues. With 9 bases removed from V and 7 bases from J, the gap between germline ends came to 21 bases. Germline-derived CDR1 and CDR2 are LNHDA and SQIVND (reference sequence). CDR3 nucleotide sequence: TGTGCCAGCCTAGACCCAGGGCGGTCGGGTGGCTACACCTTC. This gives the protein CASLDPGRSGGYTF. The full variable domain, completed using reference TRBV19 and TRBJ1-2, is DGGITQSPKYLFRKEGQNVTLSCEQNLNHDAMYWYRQDPGQGLRLIYYSQIVNDFQKGDIAEGYSVSREKKESFPLTVTSAQKNPTAFYLCASLDPGRSGGYTFGSGTRLTVV.

The V call is TRBV6-5, the J call TRBJ2-7; 9 nucleotides line up with TRBD1. Trimming at V came to 0 bases and at J to 3 bases, leaving 0 bases not matched to a gene. Germline V gives CDR1 MNHEY, CDR2 SVGAGI. This CDR3 comprises 14 residues. CDR3 sequence: CASSYSTGGYEQYF. CDR3 bases: TGTGCCAGCAGTTACTCGACAGGGGGCTACGAGCAGTACTTC.